The next 20 T cell receptor beta chains were all read from a single sample in a study of T cell responses to AZD1222 COVID-19 vaccine. Libraries were prepared by immunoSEQ multiplex PCR; TCRdb keeps only in-frame clonotypes and omits some of them. There are some 120,000 clones in the sample; around 84% occur only once, and around 12% lies in the top ten. The sample consisted of peripheral blood, taken on day 0 of AZD1222 vaccination. The receptor source for this set is an adult in good health.

The chain joins TRBV27 to TRBJ1-2, with D perhaps TRBD1 (6 bases). Germline V lookup: CDR1 MNHEY, CDR2 SMNVEV (reference sequence). Trimming stripped 0 bases from V and 8 bases from J, with 19 bases between. The CDR3 runs 16 residues. The CDR3 DNA sequence: TGTGCCAGCAGTTTATCCCGCCCAGGGGCCCTAGAGGGCTACACCTTC. This codes for CASSLSRPGALEGYTF.

The chain has TRBV7-9 and TRBJ1-4, with 8 positions matching TRBD1. The germline gives CDR1 SEHNR, CDR2 FQNEAQ (reference sequence). CDR3 length: 15 amino acids. The J segment lost 7 bases and the V segment lost 2 bases, leaving 6 bases of the junction unmatched. The CDR3 DNA sequence: TGTGCCAGCAGCTTATCGCAGGGGGCTATTGAAAAACTGTTTTTT. Its translation is CASSLSQGAIEKLFF. The full variable domain, its missing parts supplied by reference TRBV7-9 and TRBJ1-4, is DTGVSQNPRHKITKRGQNVTFRCDPISEHNRLYWYRQTLGQGPEFLTYFQNEAQLEKSRLLSDRFSAERPKGSFSTLEIQRTEQGDSAMYLCASSLSQGAIEKLFFGSGTQLSVL.

This chain connects TRBV27 to TRBJ1-2, with unresolved D. Trimming shortened V by 5 bases and J by 5 bases, and 9 bases separated the two germline ends. This CDR3 is built from 12 residues. Germline CDR1 and CDR2: MNHEY and SMNVEV (reference sequence). CDR3 sequence: CASSLKGYGYTF. The CDR3, as DNA: TGTGCCAGCAGTCTCAAGGGATATGGCTACACCTTC.

This clone was counted a few times. The chain employs TRBV24-1 and TRBJ1-5; D gene uncertain. V was pared by 4 bases and J by 5 bases, with 8 bases between. The CDR3 covers 13 residues. CDR1 is KGHDR and CDR2 is SFDVKD in the germline V gene. The CDR3 bases are TGTGCCACCAGTGAGAGGCCTGATCAGCCCCAGCATTTT. Protein product: CATSERPDQPQHF.

V usage is TRBV7-7 and J usage is TRBJ2-7, with no clear D. The CDR3 spans 18 residues. The V end lost 4 bases, the J end lost 2 bases, and 24 bases lay between the germline ends. Looked up from germline, CDR1 is SSHAT and CDR2 is FNYEAQ (reference sequence). The CDR3 coding sequence is TGTGCCAGCAGCTGGGCAGGTAGGACGCCAGTTGGAACCTACGAGCAGTACTTC. Its translation: CASSWAGRTPVGTYEQYF.

The CDR3 DNA reads as TGTGCCTCCCTGTCGGGGAACCCCACCTACAATGAGCAGTTCTTC. It translates to CASLSGNPTYNEQFF. V gene TRBV24-1 combines with J gene TRBJ2-1; perhaps TRBD2 as D (5 bases). Trimming took 12 bases from V and 2 from J, leaving 19 bases between them. Germline CDR1 KGHDR, CDR2 SFDVKD. The CDR3 runs 15 residues.

The chain uses TRBV7-8 and TRBJ2-5; weak D call: TRBD1 (6 bases). V dropped 6 bases and J dropped 5 bases, with 19 bases sitting between them. This CDR3 comprises 15 residues. Germline V gene data show CDR1 as SGHVS and CDR2 as FQNEAQ. The CDR3 region is CASRSGWGRMETQYF. The CDR3 DNA follows: TGTGCCAGCAGAAGTGGATGGGGGCGGATGGAGACCCAGTACTTC.

The table lists this clone with a count of one. The J gene is TRBJ1-1, the V gene TRBV7-9, with D tentatively TRBD1 (6 bases). The V end was cut by 5 bases, the J end by 4 bases, with 20 bases between. The germline V gene has CDR1 SEHNR and CDR2 FQNEAQ (reference sequence). This CDR3 region has 16 residues. The chain's CDR3 is CASSRPGVAQATEAFF. The CDR3 nucleotides read TGTGCCAGCAGCCGTCCAGGGGTCGCCCAAGCCACTGAAGCTTTCTTT.

This chain joins TRBV7-8 and TRBJ1-4; D remains ambiguous. Between the trimmed V and J ends, which lost 5 bases and 0 bases, there was a span of 16 bases. CDR1 SGHVS and CDR2 FQNEAQ come from the germline V gene. The CDR3 runs 17 residues. For the CDR3, the DNA is TGTGCCAGCAGCATCCGCTTTATAGTATCAACTAATGAAAAACTGTTTTTT. It encodes CASSIRFIVSTNEKLFF.

The J gene is TRBJ1-2, the V gene TRBV4-3; a possible D gene is TRBD1 (5 bases). V was pared by 4 bases and J by 9 bases, with 18 bases between. The germline V gene encodes CDR1 LGHNA and CDR2 YSLEER. The CDR3 loop spans 14 amino acids. The CDR3 protein is CASSPTGRDRSYTF. CDR3 DNA sequence: TGCGCCAGCAGCCCGACGGGCAGGGATCGAAGCTACACCTTC.

The chain uses TRBV4-3 and TRBJ1-2, with D tentatively TRBD1 (5 bases). V was pared by 6 bases and J by 2 bases, with 10 bases between. This CDR3 has 13 residues. Per germline, CDR1 LGHNA and CDR2 YSLEER. In DNA, the CDR3 is TGCGCCAGCAGTCCGGGACTGAACTATGGCTACACCTTC. This gives the protein CASSPGLNYGYTF.

The chain carries TRBV14 and TRBJ1-1; a weak D match, TRBD1 (6 bases). Per germline, CDR1 SGHDN and CDR2 FVKESK. The V gene lost 1 base and the J gene lost 1 base, with 10 bases spanning the gap. This CDR3 comprises 15 residues. CDR3 sequence reads: CASSQVGAGNTEAFF. CDR3 nucleotide sequence: TGTGCCAGCAGCCAAGTGGGGGCGGGGAACACTGAAGCTTTCTTT.

The chain employs TRBV7-2 and TRBJ2-3; 7 bases are shared with TRBD2. The CDR3 has 15 amino acids. J was trimmed by 0 bases and V by 5 bases; bases with no gene match: 5. Germline lookup yields CDR1 SGHTA and CDR2 FQGNSA. The CDR3 sequence is CASSGGLVSTDTQYF. CDR3 nucleotides: TGTGCCAGCAGCGGAGGACTAGTGAGCACAGATACGCAGTATTTT.

As to this clone: Distinct nucleotide sequences in the sample also encode this CDR3. The chain couples TRBV7-3 to TRBJ1-6, with D possibly being TRBD1 (5 bases). Per germline, CDR1 SGHTA and CDR2 FQGTGA. This CDR3 region has 14 residues. The V end lost 2 bases, the J end lost 5 bases, and 7 bases lay between the germline ends. The CDR3 region has the DNA TGTGCCAGCAGCTTACGGGGGGATAATTCACCCCTCCACTTT. Translated, it gives CASSLRGDNSPLHF.

For this clone: Other DNA sequences in the same sample also yield this CDR3. V is TRBV7-9 and J is TRBJ2-2; D is unclear. The CDR3 covers 13 residues. Trimming took 4 bases from V and 5 from J, leaving 8 bases between them. Per the germline V gene, CDR1 is SEHNR and CDR2 is FQNEAQ (reference sequence). The CDR3 coding sequence is TGTGCCAGCAGCTCAACATGGACCGGGGAGCTGTTTTTT. It specifies CASSSTWTGELFF.

V gene TRBV19 combines with J gene TRBJ2-5; D is ambiguous. V was pared by 3 bases and J by 1 base, with 9 bases between. Germline values: CDR1 LNHDA, CDR2 SQIVND (reference sequence). This CDR3 region has 14 residues. The DNA for the CDR3 is TGTGCCAGTAGTATGGGTGAAGGCCAAGAGACCCAGTACTTC. Translated: CASSMGEGQETQYF.

This chain connects TRBV7-8 to TRBJ2-7, with D maybe TRBD2 (6 bases). The CDR3 totals 12 residues. The V end lost 5 bases, the J end lost 5 bases, and 10 bases lay between the germline ends. Per the germline V gene, CDR1 is SGHVS and CDR2 is FQNEAQ. The CDR3 is CASSPEGHEQYF. The CDR3 coding sequence is TGTGCCAGCAGCCCGGAGGGTCACGAGCAGTACTTC.

V gene TRBV6-2 or TRBV6-3 combines with J gene TRBJ2-7; D remains unclear. V was shortened by 4 bases and J by 4 bases, with 5 bases between the two germline ends. The CDR3 totals 11 residues. Germline V gene sequence: CDR1 MNHEY, CDR2 SVGEGT. CDR3 sequence reads: CASSSLYEQYF. The CDR3 coding sequence is TGTGCCAGCAGTTCGCTGTACGAGCAGTACTTC.

DNA for the CDR3: TGTGCCAGCAGTCCCCAGTCATTCTACAATGAGCAGTTCTTC. This translates into CASSPQSFYNEQFF. This sequence joins TRBV6-4 and TRBJ2-1; D not certain. The CDR3 sequence is 14 residues long. Germline CDR1 and CDR2: MRHNA and SNTAGT. V was clipped by 5 bases and J by 3 bases, with 11 bases between them.

The V gene is TRBV7-8, the J gene TRBJ2-3; a weak D match, TRBD2 (6 bases). The CDR3 consists of 15 residues. V was cut by 1 base and J by 1 base, with 9 bases left in between. Germline loops: CDR1 SGHVS, CDR2 FQNEAQ. CDR3 amino acids: CASSLVPSGTDTQYF. DNA for the CDR3: TGTGCCAGCAGCTTAGTTCCTAGCGGCACAGATACGCAGTATTTT.